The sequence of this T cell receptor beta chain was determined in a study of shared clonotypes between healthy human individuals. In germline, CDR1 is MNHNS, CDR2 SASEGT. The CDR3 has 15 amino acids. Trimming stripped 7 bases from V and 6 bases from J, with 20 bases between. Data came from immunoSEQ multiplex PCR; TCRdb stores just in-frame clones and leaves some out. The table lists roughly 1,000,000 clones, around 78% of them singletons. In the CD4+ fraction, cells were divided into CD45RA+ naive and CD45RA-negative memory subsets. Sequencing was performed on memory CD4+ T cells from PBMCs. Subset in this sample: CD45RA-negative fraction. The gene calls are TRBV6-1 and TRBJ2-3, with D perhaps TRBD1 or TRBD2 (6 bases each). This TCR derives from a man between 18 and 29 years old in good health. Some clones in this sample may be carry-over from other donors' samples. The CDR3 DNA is TGTGCCAGCACACCTCAAAAGGGGGGCGAGGATACGCAGTATTTT. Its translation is CASTPQKGGEDTQYF.